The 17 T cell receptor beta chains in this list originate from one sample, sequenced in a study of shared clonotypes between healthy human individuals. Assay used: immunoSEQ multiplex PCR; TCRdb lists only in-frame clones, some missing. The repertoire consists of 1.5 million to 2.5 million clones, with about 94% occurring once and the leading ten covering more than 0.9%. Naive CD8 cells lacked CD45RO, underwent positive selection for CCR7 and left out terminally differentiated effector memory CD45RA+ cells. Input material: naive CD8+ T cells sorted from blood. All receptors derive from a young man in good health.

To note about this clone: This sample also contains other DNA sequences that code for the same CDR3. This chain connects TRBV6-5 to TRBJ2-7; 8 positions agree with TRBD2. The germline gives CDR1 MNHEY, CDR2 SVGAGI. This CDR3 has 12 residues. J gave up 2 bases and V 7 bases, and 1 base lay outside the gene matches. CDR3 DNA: TGTGCCAGCATCGGGGGGGCCTACGAGCAGTACTTC. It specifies CASIGGAYEQYF.

CDR3 residues: CASSGRDRTPSGANVLTF. CDR3 nucleotide sequence: TGTGCCAGTTCGGGGAGGGACAGGACCCCCTCTGGGGCCAACGTCCTGACTTTC. This chain uses TRBV9 with TRBJ2-6; TRBD1 might be the D (8 bases). The germline V gene encodes CDR1 SGDLS and CDR2 YYNGEE. The V end lost 8 bases, the J end lost 0 bases, and 21 bases lay between the germline ends. The CDR3 loop spans 18 amino acids.

Here the CDR3 DNA reads TGTGCCAGCAGTTACGGTTCGGCGGGCGATGAGCAGTTCTTC. It encodes CASSYGSAGDEQFF. This chain connects TRBV6-6 to TRBJ2-1; a possible D gene is TRBD2 (5 bases). Germline V gene sequence: CDR1 MNHNY, CDR2 SVGAGI (reference sequence). With 2 bases removed from V and 8 bases from J, the gap between germline ends came to 13 bases. The CDR3 covers 14 residues.

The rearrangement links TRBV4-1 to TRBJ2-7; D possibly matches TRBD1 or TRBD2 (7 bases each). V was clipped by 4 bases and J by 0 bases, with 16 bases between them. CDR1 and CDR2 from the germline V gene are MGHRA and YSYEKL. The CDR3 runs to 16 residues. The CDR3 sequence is CASSPRGGHGSYEQYF. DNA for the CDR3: TGCGCCAGCAGCCCCAGGGGGGGACACGGCTCCTACGAGCAGTACTTC.

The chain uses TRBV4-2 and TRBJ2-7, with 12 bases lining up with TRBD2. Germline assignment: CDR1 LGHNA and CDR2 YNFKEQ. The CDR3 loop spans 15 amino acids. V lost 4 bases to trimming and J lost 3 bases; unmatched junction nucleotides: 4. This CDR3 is CASSLTSGGDYEQYF. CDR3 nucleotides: TGTGCCAGCAGCCTGACTAGCGGGGGAGACTACGAGCAGTACTTC.

The CDR3 bases are TGTGCCAGTAGTAACCCGGGATGGGGAACTGAAGCTTTCTTT. It encodes CASSNPGWGTEAFF. The chain couples TRBV19 to TRBJ1-1; D is ambiguous. This CDR3 contains 14 residues. Trimming stripped 4 bases from V and 5 bases from J, with 14 bases between. CDR1 and CDR2 from the germline V gene are LNHDA and SQIVND (reference sequence).

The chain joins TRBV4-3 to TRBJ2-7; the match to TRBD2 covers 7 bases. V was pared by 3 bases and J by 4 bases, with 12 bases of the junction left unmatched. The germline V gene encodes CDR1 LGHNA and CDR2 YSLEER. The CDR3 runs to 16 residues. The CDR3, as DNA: TGCGCCAGCAGCCAGAGCTTGAGGGACTACCCATACGAGCAGTACTTC. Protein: CASSQSLRDYPYEQYF.

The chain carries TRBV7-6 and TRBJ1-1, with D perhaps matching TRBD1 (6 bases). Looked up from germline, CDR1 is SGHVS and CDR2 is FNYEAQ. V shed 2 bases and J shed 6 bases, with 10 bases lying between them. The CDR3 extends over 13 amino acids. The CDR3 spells CASSLNRDSEAFF. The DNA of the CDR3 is TGTGCCAGCAGCTTAAACAGGGACTCTGAAGCTTTCTTT.

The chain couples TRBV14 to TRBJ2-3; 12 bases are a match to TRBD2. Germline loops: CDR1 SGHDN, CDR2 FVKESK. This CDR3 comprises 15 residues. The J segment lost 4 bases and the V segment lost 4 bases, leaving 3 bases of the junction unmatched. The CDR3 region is CASSLRLAGADTQYF. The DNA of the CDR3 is TGTGCCAGCAGCCTAAGACTAGCGGGAGCAGATACGCAGTATTTT.

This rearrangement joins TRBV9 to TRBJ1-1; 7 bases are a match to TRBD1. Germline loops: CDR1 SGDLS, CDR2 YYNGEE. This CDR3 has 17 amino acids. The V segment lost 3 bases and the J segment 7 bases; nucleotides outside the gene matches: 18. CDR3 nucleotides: TGTGCCAGCAGCGAGTCCCCCTCCAACAGGGGAGGTGGTGAAGCTTTCTTT. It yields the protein CASSESPSNRGGGEAFF.

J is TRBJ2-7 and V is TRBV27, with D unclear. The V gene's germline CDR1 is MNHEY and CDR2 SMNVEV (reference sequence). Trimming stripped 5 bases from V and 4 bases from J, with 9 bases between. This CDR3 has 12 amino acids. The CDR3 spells CASSSSLYEQYF. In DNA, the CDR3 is TGTGCCAGCAGTAGCTCTTTGTACGAGCAGTACTTC.

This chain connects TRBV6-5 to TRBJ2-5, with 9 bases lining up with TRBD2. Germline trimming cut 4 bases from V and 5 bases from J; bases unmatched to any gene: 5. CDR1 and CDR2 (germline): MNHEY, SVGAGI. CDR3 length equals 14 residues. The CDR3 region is CASSLAGEGETQYF. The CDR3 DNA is TGTGCCAGCAGTTTAGCGGGAGAGGGGGAGACCCAGTACTTC.

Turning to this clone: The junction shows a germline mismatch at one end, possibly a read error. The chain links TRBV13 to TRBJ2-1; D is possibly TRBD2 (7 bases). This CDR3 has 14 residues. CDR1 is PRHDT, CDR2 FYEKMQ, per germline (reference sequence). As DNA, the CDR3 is TGTGCCAGCAGCCTAGGGGGGGCCGCGAGTGAGCAGTTCTTC. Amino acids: CASSLGGAASEQFF.

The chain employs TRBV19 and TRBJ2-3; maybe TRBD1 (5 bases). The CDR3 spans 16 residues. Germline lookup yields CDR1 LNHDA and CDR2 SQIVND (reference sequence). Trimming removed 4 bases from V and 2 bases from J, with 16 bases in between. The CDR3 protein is CASSTGRVETTDTQYF. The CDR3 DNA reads TGTGCCAGTAGTACAGGGCGCGTTGAAACCACAGATACGCAGTATTTT.

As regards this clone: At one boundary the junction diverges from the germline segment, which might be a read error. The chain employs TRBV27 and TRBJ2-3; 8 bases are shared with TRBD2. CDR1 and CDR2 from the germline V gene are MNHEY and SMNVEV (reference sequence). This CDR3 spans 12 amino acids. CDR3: CGSGGDADTQYF. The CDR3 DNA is TGCGGAAGCGGGGGCGACGCAGATACGCAGTATTTT.

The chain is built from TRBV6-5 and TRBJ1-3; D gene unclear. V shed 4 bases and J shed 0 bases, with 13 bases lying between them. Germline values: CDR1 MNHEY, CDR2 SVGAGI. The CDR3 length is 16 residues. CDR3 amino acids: CASSSRPPRSGNTIYF. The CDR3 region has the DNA TGTGCCAGCAGTTCGAGACCACCCCGCTCTGGAAACACCATATATTTT.

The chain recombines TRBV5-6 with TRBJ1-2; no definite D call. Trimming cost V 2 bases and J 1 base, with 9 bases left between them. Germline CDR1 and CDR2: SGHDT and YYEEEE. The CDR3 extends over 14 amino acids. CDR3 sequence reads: CASSLFGSNYGYTF. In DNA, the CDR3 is TGTGCCAGCAGCTTATTCGGCAGTAACTATGGCTACACCTTC.